Listed below are T cell receptor beta chains from one sample, sequenced in a study of blood T cell repertoires in COVID-19. TCRdb's table, derived via immunoSEQ multiplex PCR, lists solely in-frame clones and lacks some. This sample yields 150,000 or so clones, of which approximately 87% are seen a single time; approximately 6.5% belongs to the top ten. Specimen: peripheral blood. The receptors were sampled from an older man with acute or convalescent COVID-19. CDR3s include the opening cysteine and the closing phenylalanine or tryptophan. The D gene is left open where the match is weak. Clone size, where shown, is once, few, many, or a class for clones that have expanded.

CDR3aa: CASSLETIPTGEKAFF
CDR3nt: TGTGCCAGCAGCTTGGAAACTATACCGACAGGGGAGAAGGCTTTCTTT
d_gene: TRBD1
j_gene: TRBJ1-1
abundance: NA
v_gene: TRBV5-6

CDR3aa: CASSLGLAGVIDTQYF
CDR3nt: TGCGCCAGCAGCTTGGGACTAGCGGGAGTCATTGATACGCAGTATTTT
d_gene: TRBD2
j_gene: TRBJ2-3
abundance: NA
v_gene: TRBV5-1

CDR3aa: CASSIPNQPQHF
CDR3nt: TGTGCCAGTAGTATCCCGAATCAGCCCCAGCATTTT
d_gene: NA
j_gene: TRBJ1-5
abundance: once
v_gene: TRBV19

CDR3aa: CATSRDFSSGETQYF
CDR3nt: TGTGCCACCAGCAGAGATTTCTCTAGCGGGGAGACCCAGTACTTC
d_gene: TRBD2
j_gene: TRBJ2-5
abundance: NA
v_gene: TRBV15

CDR3aa: CASSLGGQGNGYTF
CDR3nt: TGTGCCAGCAGCTTAGGGGGGCAGGGGAATGGCTACACCTTC
d_gene: NA
j_gene: TRBJ1-2
abundance: NA
v_gene: TRBV11-2

CDR3aa: CASRLAQGSYNEQFF
CDR3nt: TGTGCCAGCAGGCTAGCCCAAGGGTCCTACAATGAGCAGTTCTTC
d_gene: NA
j_gene: TRBJ2-1
abundance: once
v_gene: TRBV7-2

CDR3aa: CASSKGTDYYGYTF
CDR3nt: TGTGCCAGCAGCAAAGGGACAGATTACTATGGCTACACCTTC
d_gene: NA
j_gene: TRBJ1-2
abundance: NA
v_gene: TRBV21-1

CDR3aa: CASSPRTGGSGELFF
CDR3nt: TGTGCCAGCAGCCCCCGGACAGGGGGTTCCGGGGAGCTGTTTTTT
d_gene: TRBD1
j_gene: TRBJ2-2
abundance: NA
v_gene: TRBV6-5

CDR3aa: CASSPPGRGGLDYGYTF
CDR3nt: TGTGCCAGCTCACCACCGGGACGCGGGGGATTGGACTATGGCTACACCTTC
d_gene: NA
j_gene: TRBJ1-2
abundance: once
v_gene: TRBV18

CDR3aa: CASSLGQGNSNEQFF
CDR3nt: TGTGCCAGCAGCTTGGGACAGGGGAATTCCAATGAGCAGTTCTTC
d_gene: TRBD1
j_gene: TRBJ2-1
abundance: NA
v_gene: TRBV5-5

CDR3aa: CASSQAGQGSGELFF
CDR3nt: TGTGCCAGCAGCCAGGCCGGACAGGGGTCCGGGGAGCTGTTTTTT
d_gene: TRBD1
j_gene: TRBJ2-2
abundance: NA
v_gene: TRBV3-1/TRBV3-2

CDR3aa: CASNQFPYNEQFF
CDR3nt: TGTGCCAGCAATCAGTTCCCCTACAATGAGCAGTTCTTC
d_gene: NA
j_gene: TRBJ2-1
abundance: NA
v_gene: TRBV6-5

CDR3aa: CASTKGTSGNTDTQYF
CDR3nt: TGTGCCAGCACCAAGGGGACTAGCGGGAACACAGATACGCAGTATTTT
d_gene: TRBD2
j_gene: TRBJ2-3
abundance: few
v_gene: TRBV6-6

CDR3aa: CASSRGSYNEQFF
CDR3nt: TGTGCCAGCAGCCGAGGGTCTTACAATGAGCAGTTCTTC
d_gene: NA
j_gene: TRBJ2-1
abundance: NA
v_gene: TRBV5-6

CDR3aa: CASSLGQGGNNEQFF
CDR3nt: TGTGCCAGCAGCTTAGGTCAGGGGGGAAACAATGAGCAGTTCTTC
d_gene: NA
j_gene: TRBJ2-1
abundance: NA
v_gene: TRBV7-9

CDR3aa: CASSPGTGGKRTEAFF
CDR3nt: TGTGCCAGCAGCCCTGGGACAGGGGGCAAGAGGACTGAAGCTTTCTTT
d_gene: TRBD1
j_gene: TRBJ1-1
abundance: NA
v_gene: TRBV9

CDR3aa: CASSQRGQPQHF
CDR3nt: TGTGCCAGCAGTCAAAGGGGTCAGCCCCAGCATTTT
d_gene: NA
j_gene: TRBJ1-5
abundance: NA
v_gene: TRBV28

CDR3aa: CASSQGGGLSYEQYF
CDR3nt: TGTGCCAGCAGCCAGGGCGGGGGTTTATCCTACGAGCAGTACTTC
d_gene: TRBD2
j_gene: TRBJ2-7
abundance: NA
v_gene: TRBV3-1/TRBV3-2